The 29 T cell receptor beta chains given below trace back to one sample, sequenced in a study of T cells in Graves' hyperthyroidism and ophthalmopathy. RNA transcripts provided the source from which TCR beta CDR3 regions were amplified. During a first-round RT-PCR of the TCR CDR3, the HTBI primer set was used. TCRdb re-analysed the multiplex PCR reads in MiXCR, keeping a single row per CDR3 protein. Counted here are nearly 750,000 distinct CDR3 sequences, roughly 32% occurring once; the ten biggest clones make up around 32%. Sequencing was done on a sample of blood. The receptor source for this set is a woman aged 40 to 49 with Graves' hyperthyroidism.

This clonotype occurred once. CDR3 bases: TGCAGTGCTATGGGGCTAGCGGGCTATGGCTACACCTTC. Translated, it gives CSAMGLAGYGYTF. The chain carries TRBV20-1 and TRBJ1-2, with a possible D match to TRBD1 (5 bases). V was cut by 4 bases and J by 4 bases, with 13 bases left in between. CDR1 is DFQATT and CDR2 is SNEGSKA in the germline V gene (reference sequence). The CDR3 loop spans 13 amino acids.

Worth noting for this clonotype: Because the CDR3's place on the DNA is in doubt, the DNA is left out and the CDR3 is given as listed by TCRdb. V usage is TRBV12-5 and J usage is TRBJ1-2; whether TRBD1, the table's D call, matches the DNA was not checked. Counting both end residues, the CDR3 totals 13 amino acids. Germline CDR1 LGHNT, CDR2 FRNRAP. The CDR3 sequence: CASSRDLNYGCTF.

This chain connects TRBV6-5 to TRBJ1-2; 7 bases are a match to TRBD1. Germline V gives CDR1 MNHEY, CDR2 SVGAGI. The trim removed 2 bases at V and 4 bases at J, leaving 4 bases unmatched. The CDR3 has 14 amino acids. The CDR3 DNA follows: TGTGCCAGCAGTTACGGGACAGACCTCTATGGCTACACCTTC. This gives the protein CASSYGTDLYGYTF.

The chain recombines TRBV7-6 with TRBJ2-3; D possibly corresponds to TRBD2 (5 bases). CDR1 and CDR2 from the germline V gene are SGHVS and FNYEAQ. CDR3 length equals 13 residues. The V and J ends lost 5 bases and 2 bases respectively, with 8 bases between them. CDR3 in DNA: TGTGCCAGCAGCGAGGGTGACACAGATACGCAGTATTTT. Translated: CASSEGDTDTQYF.

This clonotype showed up many times. V usage is TRBV12-3 or TRBV12-4 and J usage is TRBJ1-5; weak D call: TRBD1 (5 bases). Trimming pared 1 base from V and 7 bases from J, leaving 14 bases between. The CDR3 covers 15 residues. The CDR3 region is CASSLGTGRIQPQHF. CDR3 DNA: TGTGCCAGCAGTTTAGGTACAGGTCGTATCCAGCCCCAGCATTTT.

The chain employs TRBV12-3 or TRBV12-4 and TRBJ2-7, with 7 bases fitting TRBD1. This CDR3 is built from 15 residues. The V and J ends lost 2 bases and 4 bases, in that order; junction bases with no gene match: 8. In DNA, the CDR3 is TGTGCCAGCAGTTTAAGGACAGGAAGACCTTACGAGCAGTACTTC. Translated, it gives CASSLRTGRPYEQYF.

This clonotype occurred once. The junction shows a germline mismatch at one end, possibly a read error. This sequence joins TRBV12-3 or TRBV12-4 and TRBJ1-1; D gene ambiguous. CDR3 length: 12 residues. Here the CDR3 DNA reads TGTGCCAGCAGTCCAGTGAACACTGAAGCTCTCTTT. Its translation: CASSPVNTEALF.

The chain joins TRBV25-1 to TRBJ1-2, with D hard to call. V was cut by 1 base and J by 1 base, with 7 bases left in between. CDR1 is MGHDK, CDR2 SYGVNS, per germline. There are 14 residues in the CDR3. CDR3 bases: TGTGCCAGCAGTGAATTGGAGGATAACTATGGCTACACCTTC. As protein: CASSELEDNYGYTF.

This clonotype showed up many times. The chain carries TRBV7-2 and TRBJ1-4; weak D call: TRBD1 (5 bases). The CDR3 runs to 17 residues. V lost 6 bases and J 1 base, leaving 18 bases between the germline ends. Looked up from germline, CDR1 is SGHTA and CDR2 is FQGNSA. The CDR3 loop is CASSQARWGGTNEKLFF. CDR3 DNA: TGTGCCAGCAGTCAGGCGCGGTGGGGGGGAACTAATGAAAAACTGTTTTTT.

This chain links TRBV7-6 with TRBJ2-7; D is undetermined. The germline gives CDR1 SGHVS, CDR2 FNYEAQ. CDR3 length equals 14 residues. Trimming removed 6 bases at V and 0 bases at J, with 12 bases between. Here the CDR3 reads CASSHRPGSYEQYF. In DNA form, the CDR3 reads TGTGCCAGCAGTCATCGACCCGGCTCCTACGAGCAGTACTTC.

On this clonotype itself: Likely a read error: the CDR3 ends without its conserved phenylalanine or tryptophan. It is unclear where the CDR3 begins or ends on the DNA, so no DNA is shown, and the CDR3 is as TCRdb lists it. The chain employs TRBV20-1 and TRBJ1-4. Germline V gives CDR1 DFQATT, CDR2 SNEGSKA (reference sequence). The CDR3 is 9 amino acids in total, end residues counted. CDR3 loop: CSAPRRETS.

This clonotype was counted ten times or more. The V call is TRBV20-1, the J call TRBJ1-6; D possibly corresponds to TRBD1 (5 bases). V lost 6 bases, J lost 0 bases, and 12 bases lay in between. This CDR3 is built from 15 residues. Germline lookup yields CDR1 DFQATT and CDR2 SNEGSKA (reference sequence). For the CDR3, the DNA is TGCAGTGCGGGAGGGGTAATCTCCTATAATTCACCCCTCCACTTT. The encoded protein is CSAGGVISYNSPLHF.

The CDR3 DNA follows: TGTGCCAGCAGCCGGGGACAGGGGGAGGCTGAAGCTTTCTTT. Translated: CASSRGQGEAEAFF. J is TRBJ1-1 and V is TRBV7-2; 11 bases are a match to TRBD1. There are 14 residues in the CDR3. The V and J ends lost 5 bases and 6 bases, in that order; junction bases with no gene match: 5. In germline, CDR1 is SGHTA, CDR2 FQGNSA.

The chain joins TRBV11-2 to TRBJ2-2; the D is unclear. This CDR3 spans 12 amino acids. Per germline, CDR1 SGHAT and CDR2 FQNNGV. Trimming left V 7 bases short and J 6 bases short, with 9 bases between. For the CDR3, the DNA is TGTGCCAGCATCTCACTGTCCGGGGAGCTGTTTTTT. Its protein product is CASISLSGELFF.

Comment on this clonotype: This sequence may be a read error, since a much larger clone differs from it by one base. The chain has TRBV7-8 and TRBJ1-5; no definite D call. The CDR3 covers 13 residues. CDR1 and CDR2 (germline): SGHVS, FQNEAQ. CDR3: CAGSLRQNQPQHF. Written as DNA, the CDR3 is TGTGCCGGCAGCTTACGGCAGAATCAGCCCCAGCATTTT.

As regards this clonotype: The CDR3 does not end in the conserved phenylalanine or tryptophan, so this is likely a read error. The DNA is omitted, as the CDR3 cannot be located on it reliably, and the CDR3 follows TCRdb's listing. This chain joins TRBV19 and TRBJ1-5. Germline V gene lookup returns CDR1 LNHDA and CDR2 SQIVND (reference sequence). With termini counted, the CDR3 has 15 amino acids. CDR3 residues: CASSMSVSSNQPRPR.

The count of this clonotype is one. J is TRBJ1-3 and V is TRBV2; the D gene is possibly TRBD1 (5 bases). This CDR3 region has 14 residues. The ends were cut back, 7 bases at V and 4 bases at J, with 14 bases in the middle. CDR1 is SNHLY and CDR2 is FYNNEI in the germline V gene. The CDR3 sequence is CASTDPGGGNTIYF. As DNA, the CDR3 is TGTGCCAGCACAGATCCGGGGGGAGGAAACACCATATATTTT.

The chain joins TRBV7-2 to TRBJ2-3, with D possibly being TRBD2 (5 bases). From germline, CDR1 is SGHTA and CDR2 FQGNSA. This CDR3 is built from 14 residues. The V end was cut by 6 bases, the J end by 4 bases, with 14 bases between. This chain's CDR3 is CASRRLASSDTQYF. The CDR3 DNA reads as TGTGCCAGCAGGCGGCTAGCTAGTTCAGATACGCAGTATTTT. The full variable domain, rest sourced from reference TRBV7-2 and TRBJ2-3, is GAGVSQSPSNKVTEKGKDVELRCDPISGHTALYWYRQSLGQGLEFLIYFQGNSAPDKSGLPSDRFSAERTGGSVSTLTIQRTQQEDSAVYLCASRRLASSDTQYFGPGTRLTVL.

About this clonotype: A clone one base away is much larger, so this may be a read error. The chain uses TRBV6-1 and TRBJ1-2; TRBD1 matches 7 bases. Trimming took 8 bases from V and 3 from J; bases not matched to a gene: 9. Germline V gene sequence: CDR1 MNHNS, CDR2 SASEGT. This CDR3 has 14 amino acids. DNA of the CDR3: TGTGCCAGCGGTAAAGGGGGCAGGCACTATGGCTACACCTTC. Translating gives CASGKGGRHYGYTF.

This clonotype appeared many times. The chain combines TRBV10-3 with TRBJ1-5; 10 bases are shared with TRBD1. Germline assignment: CDR1 ENHRY and CDR2 SYGVKD. This CDR3 is built from 16 residues. With 2 bases clipped from V and 2 bases from J, the junction kept 3 bases outside the gene matches. This CDR3 reads CAISEGQGVGNQPQHF. The CDR3 DNA reads TGTGCCATCAGTGAGGGACAGGGGGTTGGCAATCAGCCCCAGCATTTT.

The CDR3 bases are TGTGCCAGCAGTTTACAGAACAGGTCGATCCACGAGCAGTACTTC. Translation gives CASSLQNRSIHEQYF. The chain links TRBV12-3 or TRBV12-4 to TRBJ2-7; D perhaps matches TRBD1 (5 bases). Trimming removed 2 bases at V and 5 bases at J, with 16 bases between. The CDR3 contains 15 residues.

This clonotype came up a few times. This sequence joins TRBV5-1 and TRBJ2-5; TRBD2 aligns across 11 bases. The germline V gene encodes CDR1 SGHRS and CDR2 YFSETQ. CDR3 length equals 16 residues. V dropped 4 bases and J dropped 5; count of bases not matched to a gene: 10. CDR3 nucleotide sequence: TGCGCCAGCAGCCAGGAAATAGCGGGGGGGGGGGAGACCCAGTACTTC. Its protein is CASSQEIAGGGETQYF.

This clonotype occurred a few times. J is TRBJ1-5 and V is TRBV12-3 or TRBV12-4; D is undetermined. CDR3 size: 14 residues. The ends were cut back, 4 bases at V and 1 base at J, with 8 bases in the middle. CDR3 protein: CASSWSVSNQPQHF. DNA for the CDR3: TGTGCCAGCAGTTGGTCTGTCAGCAATCAGCCCCAGCATTTT.

This clonotype was seen ten or more times. The rearrangement joins TRBV5-1 to TRBJ2-2; tentatively, D is TRBD2 (5 bases). This CDR3 region has 16 residues. Germline assignment: CDR1 SGHRS and CDR2 YFSETQ. Trimming stripped 4 bases from V and 7 bases from J, with 20 bases between. This CDR3 reads CASSPNVGDRGGELFF. CDR3 nucleotides: TGCGCCAGCAGCCCCAACGTCGGGGATCGGGGCGGGGAGCTGTTTTTT.

This chain connects TRBV10-3 to TRBJ1-2; 9 bases line up with TRBD1. Per the germline V gene, CDR1 is ENHRY and CDR2 is SYGVKD. The ends lost 10 bases at V and 12 bases at J; junction bases unmatched: 9. This CDR3 region has 11 residues. CDR3 in DNA: TGTGCCACCAATACGGGACAGGGCAACACCTTC. It yields the protein CATNTGQGNTF.

At least ten counts were recorded for this clonotype. CDR3 residues: CASSQVDTGELFF. The CDR3, as DNA: TGTGCCAGCAGCCAAGTGGACACCGGGGAGCTGTTTTTT. V and J are TRBV14 and TRBJ2-2; D is unclear. The V gene lost 1 base and the J gene lost 3 bases, with 3 bases spanning the gap. The germline CDR1 and CDR2 sequences are SGHDN and FVKESK. The CDR3 is 13 residues long.

Concerning this clonotype itself: This may stem from a read error, because a much larger clone lies one nucleotide away. The chain is built from TRBV7-2 and TRBJ2-5; D unclear. The J call is uncertain, as TRBJ2-7 better fits the DNA end. Per germline, CDR1 SGHTA and CDR2 FQGNSA. The CDR3 contains 12 residues. The CDR3, as DNA: TGTGCCAGCAGCGTGTACAACTACGAGCAGTACTTC. Amino acids: CASSVYNYEQYF.

The sample holds many counts of this clonotype. V and J are TRBV5-6 and TRBJ1-1, with no clear D. The V and J ends lost 4 bases and 4 bases respectively, with 17 bases between them. The CDR3 loop spans 15 amino acids. Germline V gene data show CDR1 as SGHDT and CDR2 as YYEEEE. The CDR3 is CASSTLGGAFTEAFF. The CDR3 DNA follows: TGTGCCAGCAGCACACTCGGCGGAGCATTCACTGAAGCTTTCTTT.

This clonotype was seen more than once but under ten times. The junction shows a germline mismatch at one end, possibly a read error. The J gene is TRBJ1-1, the V gene TRBV10-3, with D maybe TRBD1 (5 bases). CDR1 and CDR2 (germline): ENHRY, SYGVKD. There are 15 residues in the CDR3. This CDR3 reads CASSDWRGTNTEAFF. Written as DNA, the CDR3 is TGTGCCAGCAGTGACTGGCGGGGGACGAACACTGAAGCTTTCTTT.